This T cell receptor beta chain appears in the sequencing data of a study of blood T cell repertoires in COVID-19. The length of the CDR3 is 11 residues. Trimming stripped 6 bases from V and 3 bases from J, with 4 bases between. Only in-frame clones appear in the TCRdb table, and some are missing; sequencing was by immunoSEQ multiplex PCR. Among under 50,000 clones listed, around 85% were seen once. The sequencing sample was made of peripheral blood. The V call is TRBV12-3 or TRBV12-4, the J call TRBJ2-3; no reliable D call. The sequence derives from a human donor in a cohort sampled during active COVID-19. The CDR3 loop is CASSVTDTQYF. Here the CDR3 DNA reads TGTGCCAGCAGCGTAACAGATACGCAGTATTTT.